The sequence of this TCR beta chain was determined in a study of Ad26.COV2.S vaccination and SARS-CoV-2 variants. About the research overall: Once, or twice with 56 days between doses, Ad26.COV2.S was given intramuscularly.

The CDR3 contains 18 residues. V was shortened by 0 bases and J by 1 base, with 13 bases between the two germline ends. Germline CDR1 is LGHNA and CDR2 is YSLEER. TCRdb's copy holds only in-frame clones and misses some; the assay was immunoSEQ multiplex PCR. The sample shows 450,000 to 550,000 clones, 89% of them seen only once. The treatment is: around 19 received Ad26.COV2.S at low or high dose, single or two shots; about five received placebo; per-sample allocation not given. The investigators took samples on day 63 after the first vaccine or placebo injection. Boston provided a donor who was an adult aged 18-55 years.

The material sequenced was peripheral blood, taken in a trial of Ad26.COV2.S vaccine versus placebo. This receptor was taken from a person aged 18-65 years who received the Ad26.COV2.S COVID-19 vaccine or a placebo. The V call is TRBV4-3, the J call TRBJ2-6; D uncertain. CDR3 protein: CASSQDLVSTSGANVLTF. CDR3 coding DNA: TGCGCCAGCAGCCAAGATCTGGTCAGCACTTCTGGGGCCAACGTCCTGACTTTC.